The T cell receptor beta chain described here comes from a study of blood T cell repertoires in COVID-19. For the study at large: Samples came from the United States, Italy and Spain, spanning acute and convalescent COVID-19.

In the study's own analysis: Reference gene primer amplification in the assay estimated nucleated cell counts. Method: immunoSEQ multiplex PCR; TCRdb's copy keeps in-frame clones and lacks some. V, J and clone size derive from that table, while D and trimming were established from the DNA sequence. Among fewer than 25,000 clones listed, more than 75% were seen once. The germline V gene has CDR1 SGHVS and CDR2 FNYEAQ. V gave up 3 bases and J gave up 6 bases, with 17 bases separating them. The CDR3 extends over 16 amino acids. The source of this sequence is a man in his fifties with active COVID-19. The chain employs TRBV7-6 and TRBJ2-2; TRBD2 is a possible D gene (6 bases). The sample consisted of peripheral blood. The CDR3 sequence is CASSFPTSKDAGELFF. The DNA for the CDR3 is TGTGCCAGCAGCTTCCCAACTAGCAAGGACGCCGGGGAGCTGTTTTTT. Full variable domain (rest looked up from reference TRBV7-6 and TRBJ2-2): GAGVSQSPRYKVTKRGQDVALRCDPISGHVSLYWYRQALGQGPEFLTYFNYEAQQDKSGLPNDRFSAERPEGSISTLTIQRTEQRDSAMYRCASSFPTSKDAGELFFGEGSRLTVL.